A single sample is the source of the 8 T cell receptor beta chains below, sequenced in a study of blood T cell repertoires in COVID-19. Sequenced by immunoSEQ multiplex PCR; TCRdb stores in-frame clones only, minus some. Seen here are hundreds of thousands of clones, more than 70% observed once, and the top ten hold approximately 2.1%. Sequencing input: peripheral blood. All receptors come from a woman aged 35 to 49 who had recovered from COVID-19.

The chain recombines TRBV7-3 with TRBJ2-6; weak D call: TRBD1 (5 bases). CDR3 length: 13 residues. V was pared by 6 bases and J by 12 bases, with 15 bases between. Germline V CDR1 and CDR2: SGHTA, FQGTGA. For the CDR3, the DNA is TGTGCCAGCAGGAAAACCCCGGACACCGTCCTGACTTTC. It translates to CASRKTPDTVLTF.

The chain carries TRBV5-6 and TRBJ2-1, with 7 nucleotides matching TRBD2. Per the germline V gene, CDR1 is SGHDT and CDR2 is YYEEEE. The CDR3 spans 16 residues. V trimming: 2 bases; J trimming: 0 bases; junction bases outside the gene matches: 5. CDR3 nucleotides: TGTGCCAGCAGCTTCGGAGCGGGGAGCTCCTACAATGAGCAGTTCTTC. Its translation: CASSFGAGSSYNEQFF.

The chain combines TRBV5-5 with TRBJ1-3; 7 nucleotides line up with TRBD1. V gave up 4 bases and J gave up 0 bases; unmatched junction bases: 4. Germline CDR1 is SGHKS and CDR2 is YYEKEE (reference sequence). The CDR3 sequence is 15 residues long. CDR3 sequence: CASSPGTASGNTIYF. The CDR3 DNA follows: TGTGCCAGCAGCCCCGGGACAGCCTCTGGAAACACCATATATTTT.

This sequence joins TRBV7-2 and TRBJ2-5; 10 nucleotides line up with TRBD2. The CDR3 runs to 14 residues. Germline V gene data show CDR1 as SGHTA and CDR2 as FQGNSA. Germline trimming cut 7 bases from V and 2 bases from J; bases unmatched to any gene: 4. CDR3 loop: CASTTSGLQETQYF. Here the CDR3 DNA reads TGTGCCAGCACGACTAGCGGGCTGCAAGAGACCCAGTACTTC.

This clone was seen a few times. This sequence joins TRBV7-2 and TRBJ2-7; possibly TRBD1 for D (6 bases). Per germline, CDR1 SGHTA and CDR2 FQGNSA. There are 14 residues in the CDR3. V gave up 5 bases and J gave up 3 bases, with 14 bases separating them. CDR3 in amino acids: CASSVRDKVYEQYF. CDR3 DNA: TGTGCCAGCAGCGTCCGGGACAAAGTCTACGAGCAGTACTTC.

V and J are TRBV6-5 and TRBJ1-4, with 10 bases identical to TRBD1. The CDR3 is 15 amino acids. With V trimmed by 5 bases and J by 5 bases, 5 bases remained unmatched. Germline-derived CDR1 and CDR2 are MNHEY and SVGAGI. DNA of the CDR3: TGTGCCAGCAGTAAACGGGACAGGGGAAATGAAAAACTGTTTTTT. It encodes CASSKRDRGNEKLFF.

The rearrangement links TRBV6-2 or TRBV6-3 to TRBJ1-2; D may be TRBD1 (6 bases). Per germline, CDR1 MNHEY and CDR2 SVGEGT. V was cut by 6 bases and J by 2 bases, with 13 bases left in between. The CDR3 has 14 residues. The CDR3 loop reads CASSRAGANYGYTF. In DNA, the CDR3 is TGTGCCAGCAGCCGGGCGGGGGCGAACTATGGCTACACCTTC.

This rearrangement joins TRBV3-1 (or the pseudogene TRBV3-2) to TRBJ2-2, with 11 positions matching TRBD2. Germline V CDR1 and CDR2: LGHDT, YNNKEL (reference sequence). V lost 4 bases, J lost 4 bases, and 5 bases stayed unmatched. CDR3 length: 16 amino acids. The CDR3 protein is CASSLYGLAGTGELFF. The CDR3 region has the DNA TGTGCCAGCAGCCTCTACGGACTAGCGGGCACCGGGGAGCTGTTTTTT.